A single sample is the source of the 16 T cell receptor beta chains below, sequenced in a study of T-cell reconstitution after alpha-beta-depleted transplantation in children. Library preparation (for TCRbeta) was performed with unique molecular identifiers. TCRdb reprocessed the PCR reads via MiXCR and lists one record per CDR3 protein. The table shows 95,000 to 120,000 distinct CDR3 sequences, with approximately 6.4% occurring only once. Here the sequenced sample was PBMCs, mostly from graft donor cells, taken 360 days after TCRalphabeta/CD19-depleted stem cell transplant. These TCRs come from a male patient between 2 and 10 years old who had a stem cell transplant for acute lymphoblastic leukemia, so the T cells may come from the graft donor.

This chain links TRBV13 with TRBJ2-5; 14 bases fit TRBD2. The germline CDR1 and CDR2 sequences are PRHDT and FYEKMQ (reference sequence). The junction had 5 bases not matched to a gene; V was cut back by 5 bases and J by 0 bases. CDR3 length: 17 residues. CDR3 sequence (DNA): TGTGCCAGCAGCCCGGGACTAGCGGGAGCCTACCAAGAGACCCAGTACTTC. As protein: CASSPGLAGAYQETQYF.

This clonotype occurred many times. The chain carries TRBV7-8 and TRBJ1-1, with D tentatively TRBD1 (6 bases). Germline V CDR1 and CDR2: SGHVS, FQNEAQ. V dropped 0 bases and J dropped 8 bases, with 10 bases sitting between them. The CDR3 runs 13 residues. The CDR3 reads CASSLAWTAEAFF. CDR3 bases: TGTGCCAGCAGCTTAGCTTGGACAGCCGAAGCTTTCTTT.

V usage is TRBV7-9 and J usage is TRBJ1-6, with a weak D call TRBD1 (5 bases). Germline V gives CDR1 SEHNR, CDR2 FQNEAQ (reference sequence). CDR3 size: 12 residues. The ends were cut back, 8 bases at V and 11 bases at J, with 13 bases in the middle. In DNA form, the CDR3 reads TGTGCCAGCGGGGGGTGGAAGACACCCCTCCACTTT. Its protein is CASGGWKTPLHF.

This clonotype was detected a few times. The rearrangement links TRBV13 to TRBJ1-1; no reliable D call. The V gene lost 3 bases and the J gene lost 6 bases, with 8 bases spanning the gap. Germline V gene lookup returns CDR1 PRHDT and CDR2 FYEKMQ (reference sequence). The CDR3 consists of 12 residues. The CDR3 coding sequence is TGTGCCAGCAGCTTCTACAGCCCTGAAGCTTTCTTT. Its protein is CASSFYSPEAFF.

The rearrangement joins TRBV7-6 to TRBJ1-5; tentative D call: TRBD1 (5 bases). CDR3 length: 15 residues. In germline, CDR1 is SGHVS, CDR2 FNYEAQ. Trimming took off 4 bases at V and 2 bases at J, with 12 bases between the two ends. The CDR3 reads CASSSFQGGNQPQHF. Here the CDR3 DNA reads TGTGCCAGCAGCTCCTTCCAGGGTGGCAATCAGCCCCAGCATTTT.

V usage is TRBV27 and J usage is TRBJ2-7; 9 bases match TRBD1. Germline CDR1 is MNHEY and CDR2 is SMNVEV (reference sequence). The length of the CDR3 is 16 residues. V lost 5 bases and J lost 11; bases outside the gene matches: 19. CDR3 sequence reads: CASSPLARTGAREKYF. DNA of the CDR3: TGTGCCAGCAGTCCCCTAGCTAGGACAGGGGCGAGGGAGAAGTACTTC.

The DNA for the CDR3 is TGCGCCAGCAGCTTCCCGGATTTTAAGGGGGTTGAGACCCAGTACTTC. Residues: CASSFPDFKGVETQYF. This chain links TRBV5-1 with TRBJ2-5; D might be TRBD1 (6 bases). The CDR3 length is 16 residues. The V end lost 2 bases, the J end lost 5 bases, and 19 bases lay between the germline ends. Germline V CDR1 and CDR2: SGHRS, YFSETQ.

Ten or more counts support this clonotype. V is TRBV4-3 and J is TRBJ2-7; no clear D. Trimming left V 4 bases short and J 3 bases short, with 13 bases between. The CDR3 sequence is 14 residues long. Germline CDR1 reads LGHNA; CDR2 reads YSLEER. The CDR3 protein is CASSRGRIGYEQYF. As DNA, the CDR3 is TGCGCCAGCAGCCGTGGACGGATCGGCTACGAGCAGTACTTC.

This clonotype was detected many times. CDR3 amino acids: CASRRRPTVQETQYF. The CDR3, as DNA: TGTGCCAGCAGGCGCCGTCCGACAGTTCAAGAGACCCAGTACTTC. The J gene is TRBJ2-5, the V gene TRBV6-1; a weak D match, TRBD1 (5 bases). Trimming took 6 bases from V and 2 from J, leaving 16 bases between them. The CDR3 length is 15 residues. Germline CDR1 reads MNHNS; CDR2 reads SASEGT.

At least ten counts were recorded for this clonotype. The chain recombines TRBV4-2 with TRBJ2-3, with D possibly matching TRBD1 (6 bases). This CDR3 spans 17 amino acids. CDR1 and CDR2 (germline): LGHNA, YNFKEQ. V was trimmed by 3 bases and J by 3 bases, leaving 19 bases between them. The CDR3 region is CASSQARGGGRTDTQYF. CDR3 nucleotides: TGTGCCAGCAGCCAGGCCAGGGGTGGGGGCAGGACAGATACGCAGTATTTT.

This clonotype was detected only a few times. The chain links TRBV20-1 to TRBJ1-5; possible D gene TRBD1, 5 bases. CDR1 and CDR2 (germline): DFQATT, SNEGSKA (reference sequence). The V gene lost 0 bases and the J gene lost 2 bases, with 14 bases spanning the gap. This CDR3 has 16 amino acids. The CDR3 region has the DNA TGCAGTGCTAGAGATCCCCACAGGATCCGCAATCAGCCCCAGCATTTT. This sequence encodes CSARDPHRIRNQPQHF.

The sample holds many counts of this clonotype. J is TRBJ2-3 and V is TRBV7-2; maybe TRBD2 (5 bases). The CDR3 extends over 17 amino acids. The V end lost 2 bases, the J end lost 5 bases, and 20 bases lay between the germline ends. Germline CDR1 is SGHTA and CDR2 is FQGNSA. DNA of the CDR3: TGTGCCAGCAGCTTACAAAGAGGACTCAATATAGGAGATACGCAGTATTTT. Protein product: CASSLQRGLNIGDTQYF.

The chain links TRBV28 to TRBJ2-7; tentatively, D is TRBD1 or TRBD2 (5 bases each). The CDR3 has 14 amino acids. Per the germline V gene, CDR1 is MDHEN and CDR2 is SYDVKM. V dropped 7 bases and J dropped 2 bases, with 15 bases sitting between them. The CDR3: CASTLPGRPYEQYF. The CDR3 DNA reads TGTGCCAGCACCCTTCCGGGACGGCCCTACGAGCAGTACTTC.

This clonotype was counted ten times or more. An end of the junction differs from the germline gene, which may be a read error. CDR3 coding DNA: TGTGCCAGCAGCACTCCCGGACAGGGGCCCTTCTTC. This sequence encodes CASSTPGQGPFF. The V call is TRBV11-2, the J call TRBJ2-4; 9 nucleotides line up with TRBD1. Germline CDR1 SGHAT, CDR2 FQNNGV. The length of the CDR3 is 12 residues.

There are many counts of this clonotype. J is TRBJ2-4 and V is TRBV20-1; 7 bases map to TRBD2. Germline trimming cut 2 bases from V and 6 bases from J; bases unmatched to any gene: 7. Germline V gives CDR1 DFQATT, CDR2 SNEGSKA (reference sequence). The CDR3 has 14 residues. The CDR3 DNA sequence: TGCAGTGCTAGACCTAGGGAGGGCGGAAACATTCAGTACTTC. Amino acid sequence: CSARPREGGNIQYF.

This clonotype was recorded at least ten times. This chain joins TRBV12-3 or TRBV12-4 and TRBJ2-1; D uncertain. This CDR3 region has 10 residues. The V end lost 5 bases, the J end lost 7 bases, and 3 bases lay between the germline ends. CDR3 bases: TGTGCCAGCAGTATTAATGAGCAGTTCTTC. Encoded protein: CASSINEQFF.